This T cell receptor (beta chain) was captured by sequencing in a study of T cells in Graves' hyperthyroidism and ophthalmopathy (dated by TCRdb to about 2019). Concerning the study at large: Peripheral blood samples were taken at initial diagnosis, before any treatment was given. The paper describes TCR Vbeta CDR3 sequencing of about 140 peripheral blood samples, made up of approximately 40 ophthalmopathy patients, around 73 hyperthyroidism patients and 17 progressor patients. The study also compared thyroid tissue and blood T-cell repertoires from more than 5 Graves' hyperthyroidism patients. An independent validation cohort of 18 to 20 hyperthyroidism patients and about 16 patients who later progressed to ophthalmopathy tested prospective prediction of ophthalmopathy. The 75 to 100 discovery patients were divided at random into training and test sets in a 7:3 ratio. To identify TCR V-J signatures that set the groups apart, the researchers used a discovery cohort of about a hundred patients, made up of roughly 45 with Graves' ophthalmopathy and 57 with stable Graves' hyperthyroidism. After sampling, hyperthyroidism patients received methimazole starting at 30 mg daily, and ophthalmopathy patients received high-dose intravenous methylprednisolone.

The TCR beta CDR3 regions were amplified from the RNA transcripts. A first-round RT-PCR of the TCR CDR3 used the HTBI primer set with the Qiagen OneStep RT-PCR kit. The libraries were constructed in a second round of multiplex PCR and then size-selected and purified. Libraries were sequenced paired-end with 100 bp reads on an Illumina HiSeq2000. On the study's bioinformatics: SOAPnuke was used to process the raw data, with reads discarded if the reads contained adapters or uncalled bases, had a mean Phred below 15, or lacked an exact constant-primer or identifier match. High-quality paired reads were merged with COPE v1.2.5, and unique nucleotide sequences were defined as clonotypes. Clonotypes were aligned to IMGT TRBV, TRBD and TRBJ reference segments using MiTCR v1.1. Only V-J combinations with frequency above 0.0001, covering about 99% of repertoires, were analysed. The TCS score was defined as F50 (clonal expansion) divided by E x V (chaos), with BLOSUM62-based TCRdist calculated between CDR3 peptides within each V-J. Welch's t-statistics and random forest reduced fewer than 550 V-J features to some 14, which were used in a naive Bayes classifier (R e1071). The public reads were quality trimmed at Q25 with fastp and then assembled into clones with MiXCR by TCRdb, keeping productive beta chains. Every entry covers one CDR3 protein and lists the most common genes and DNA from its rows. These V and J calls rely on TCRdb rather than the paper's analysis. The sample includes about 740,000 distinct CDR3 sequences, with 14% observed a single time. 10% to 13% of the sample comes from the top ten.

Findings and caveats that apply to the study as a whole: In validation, the model predicted progression to ophthalmopathy a median of roughly 6.1 months before onset, with 65% to 71% sensitivity and about 72% specificity. No statistical method was used to fix the sample size in advance, and group allocation was not hidden from the investigators. Ophthalmopathy was separated from stable hyperthyroidism by a 13 V-J signature model, with approximately 90% sensitivity and about 81% specificity obtained in cross-validation and 80%/75% obtained in testing. Blood samples also contained most of the expanded thyroid clonotypes (frequency above 0.001), which suggests that blood repertoires may reflect thyroid immune responses.

This clonotype was found many times. No cognate antigen has been identified for it. No much larger clone is present one base from it, and per-base qualities are unavailable. CDR1 and CDR2 are drawn from the germline V gene (reference sequence): GTSNPN, SVGIG. There are 17 amino acids in the CDR3, from cysteine to phenylalanine inclusive. Only the CDR3 region is kept as DNA, spanning 51 bases read in frame from base 1. The V and J ends are trimmed by 2 bases and 6 bases, leaving 22 bases between them. Stable Graves' hyperthyroidism was defined as the absence of progression to ophthalmopathy over 18 months of follow-up. The hyperthyroidism patients were between 18 and 65 years old and newly diagnosed, with a disease duration of less than 2 months. The study excluded patients with uncontrolled infections, other autoimmune diseases, pregnancy or lactation. Diagnoses were established on the basis of clinical symptoms, serum thyroxine and TRAb, thyroid ultrasound, and orbital computed tomography. Ficoll-Paque density gradient centrifugation was used to isolate PBMCs from 9.5 to 10 ml of fresh peripheral blood. Total RNA was extracted using Trizol reagent, and RNA quality was assessed on an Agilent 2100 Bioanalyzer.

The clonotype comes from a woman under 30 with Graves' hyperthyroidism. The sample taken for sequencing was blood. The sequence is built from TRBV30 and TRBJ2-2; 5 matching bases give a weak D call of TRBD2. The sequenced DNA: TGTGCCTGGAGTAGACTACCATCGAAAACCGGGGCCGGGGAGCTGTTTTTT. Its coded protein is CAWSRLPSKTGAGELFF.